The clone carrying this T cell receptor (beta chain) appeared a few times. The antigen remains unidentified. The CDR3 is 13 amino acids. Deletions cut 3 bases from V and 6 bases from J, with 13 bases between. Germline CDR1 reads SGHKS; CDR2 reads YYEKEE (reference sequence). This sample was included in a study of response to subunit inactivated influenza vaccine. General study results and limits: Every seasonal influenza vaccination brings in few new T cells, the authors suggested.

MiXCR, applied by TCRdb to the RT-PCR reads, yields one record per CDR3 protein. The data show almost 250,000 distinct CDR3 sequences, approximately 12% seen once. Here the sequenced sample was non-naive T cells sorted from PBMCs, taken roughly 15 days before vaccination. The rearrangement uses TRBV5-5 and TRBJ2-7, with TRBD2 as a possible D gene (5 bases). This TCR came from a man over 45 who received an inactivated influenza vaccine. CDR3 nucleotides: TGTGCCAGCAGCTCTTATCAGGAGGCCGAGCAGTACTTC. This codes for CASSSYQEAEQYF. The full variable domain, rest sourced from reference TRBV5-5 and TRBJ2-7, is DAGVTQSPTHLIKTRGQQVTLRCSPISGHKSVSWYQQVLGQGPQFIFQYYEKEERGRGNFPDRFSARQFPNYSSELNVNALLLGDSALYLCASSSYQEAEQYFGPGTRLTVT.